These 29 T cell receptor beta chains were sequenced from one sample in a study of CD8 T cells in ankylosing spondylitis. Their target antigens are unknown. TCRdb re-derived calls from the 5' RACE reads in MiXCR, one entry per CDR3 protein. The table lists 130,000 or so distinct CDR3 sequences, approximately 17% of them singletons. Broader study findings: Ankylosing spondylitis blood appeared to carry a characteristic TCR beta motif of fewer than 10 highly homologous variants.

What was sequenced was blood, either unsorted or a sorted T cell fraction (not recorded which). The receptors were gathered from a male donor with ankylosing spondylitis.

This clonotype occurred a few times. This rearrangement joins TRBV4-3 to TRBJ2-4, with D perhaps TRBD1 (5 bases). V lost 5 bases to trimming and J lost 1 base, with 9 bases between them. The CDR3 extends over 14 amino acids. CDR1 and CDR2 (germline): LGHNA, YSLEER. CDR3 amino acids: CASSEKGAKNIQYF. The CDR3 DNA reads as TGCGCCAGCAGCGAGAAGGGGGCCAAAAACATTCAGTACTTC.

This clonotype was counted only a few times. This rearrangement joins TRBV9 to TRBJ2-7; 7 bases fit TRBD2. Germline V CDR1 and CDR2: SGDLS, YYNGEE. CDR3 length equals 15 residues. V shed 4 bases and J 0 bases; nucleotides not matched to a gene: 7. This CDR3 is CASSSQAGSSYEQYF. CDR3 DNA: TGTGCCAGCAGCTCTCAAGCGGGAAGCTCCTACGAGCAGTACTTC.

V gene TRBV2 combines with J gene TRBJ1-1; unclear D gene. Germline-derived CDR1 and CDR2 are SNHLY and FYNNEI. The CDR3 has 10 amino acids. V dropped 10 bases and J dropped 4 bases, with 7 bases sitting between them. The DNA of the CDR3 is TGTGCCACCGGAAGCACTGAAGCTTTCTTT. This gives the protein CATGSTEAFF.

This clonotype was detected only once. The rearrangement joins TRBV7-6 to TRBJ1-2; no definite D call. Germline CDR1 reads SGHVS; CDR2 reads FNYEAQ. CDR3 length equals 16 residues. Trimming took off 5 bases at V and 0 bases at J, with 16 bases between the two ends. CDR3 in amino acids: CASSPPYLSANYGYTF. CDR3 in DNA: TGTGCCAGCAGCCCGCCGTACCTGTCGGCTAACTATGGCTACACCTTC.

Turning to this clonotype: One end of the junction does not line up with germline, which may come from a read error. The chain uses TRBV20-1 and TRBJ2-6; tentatively, D is TRBD1 or TRBD2 (5 bases each). Germline-derived CDR1 and CDR2 are DFQATT and SNEGSKA (reference sequence). This CDR3 is built from 15 residues. The DNA of the CDR3 is TGTTACCGAGGGACGGGCGCCTCTGGGGCCAACGTCCTGACTTTC. This encodes CYRGTGASGANVLTF.

This clonotype was seen more than once but under ten times. The rearrangement links TRBV29-1 to TRBJ2-1; D is unresolved. The CDR3 runs 15 residues. Trimming pared 0 bases from V and 3 bases from J, leaving 12 bases between. Germline loops: CDR1 SQVTM, CDR2 ANQGSEA. CDR3 sequence (DNA): TGCAGCGTTGAAGATTTGGCAGAGAACTACAATGAGCAGTTCTTC. Amino acids: CSVEDLAENYNEQFF.

This clonotype was recorded a few times. The V gene is TRBV6-2 or TRBV6-3, the J gene TRBJ1-2, with 8 bases identical to TRBD1. V trimming: 7 bases; J trimming: 0 bases; junction bases outside the gene matches: 13. CDR3 size: 17 residues. Germline V gene data show CDR1 as MNHEY and CDR2 as SVGEGT. The CDR3 nucleotides read TGTGCCAGCACCTATTTACCAACGACAGGGGCTAACTATGGCTACACCTTC. Amino acids: CASTYLPTTGANYGYTF.

This clonotype was seen more than once but under ten times. The V call is TRBV6-5, the J call TRBJ1-4; D may be TRBD1 (5 bases). This CDR3 is 17 amino acids long. V shed 0 bases and J shed 0 bases, with 11 bases lying between them. Germline V gives CDR1 MNHEY, CDR2 SVGAGI. CDR3 DNA sequence: TGTGCCAGCAGTTACTCGAGAAAGGGACCAACTAATGAAAAACTGTTTTTT. Translating gives CASSYSRKGPTNEKLFF.

This clonotype was picked up a small number of times. The rearrangement uses TRBV27 and TRBJ2-1; TRBD2 might be the D (5 bases). The CDR3 consists of 15 residues. Trimming cost V 4 bases and J 4 bases, with 14 bases left between them. Germline-derived CDR1 and CDR2 are MNHEY and SMNVEV (reference sequence). This chain's CDR3 is CASSSRGSRYNEQFF. CDR3 sequence (DNA): TGTGCCAGCAGTTCCCGTGGGAGTAGGTACAATGAGCAGTTCTTC.

The V call is TRBV2, the J call TRBJ1-5, with D possibly TRBD1 on 6 matching bases. Germline assignment: CDR1 SNHLY and CDR2 FYNNEI. CDR3 size: 14 residues. V lost 6 bases and J 1 base, leaving 10 bases between the germline ends. The CDR3 DNA is TGTGCCAGCAGACCGAGGGGGAGCAATCAGCCCCAGCATTTT. It yields the protein CASRPRGSNQPQHF.

This clonotype turned up a few times. This sequence joins TRBV11-2 and TRBJ2-5, with 9 bases lining up with TRBD2. V lost 4 bases, J lost 9 bases, and 24 bases stayed unmatched. Germline V CDR1 and CDR2: SGHAT, FQNNGV. CDR3 size: 19 residues. The CDR3 region has the DNA TGTGCCAGCAGCTCCCCGGGGTCTAGCGGGAAGGCCTTTACCACGGCCCAGTACTTC. Translating gives CASSSPGSSGKAFTTAQYF.

The rearrangement uses TRBV4-1 and TRBJ2-7; the match to TRBD1 covers 10 bases. CDR3 length: 18 amino acids. The germline V gene encodes CDR1 MGHRA and CDR2 YSYEKL. V shed 2 bases and J 2 bases; nucleotides not matched to a gene: 12. The CDR3 loop is CASSQYISTGGLTYEQYF. CDR3 nucleotides: TGCGCCAGCAGCCAATATATATCGACAGGGGGCCTCACCTACGAGCAGTACTTC.

This clonotype has ten or more counts. The CDR3: CASKGRTTGELFF. As DNA, the CDR3 is TGTGCCAGCAAGGGCAGAACCACCGGGGAGCTGTTTTTT. J is TRBJ2-2 and V is TRBV2; the D is unclear. The CDR3 has 13 amino acids. The germline gives CDR1 SNHLY, CDR2 FYNNEI. V shed 7 bases and J shed 4 bases, with 10 bases lying between them. Variable domain in full (rest from reference TRBV2 and TRBJ2-2): EPEVTQTPSHQVTQMGQEVILRCVPISNHLYFYWYRQILGQKVEFLVSFYNNEISEKSEIFDDQFSVERPDGSNFTLKIRSTKLEDSAMYFCASKGRTTGELFFGEGSRLTVL.

The chain joins TRBV4-1 to TRBJ2-4; 14 bases are shared with TRBD2. Germline V CDR1 and CDR2: MGHRA, YSYEKL. The CDR3 is made up of 18 amino acids. V trimming: 6 bases; J trimming: 7 bases; junction bases outside the gene matches: 14. The CDR3 protein is CASSRTPGLAGDGNIQYF. The DNA of the CDR3 is TGCGCCAGCAGTCGCACGCCGGGACTAGCGGGAGACGGGAACATTCAGTACTTC.

This clonotype was seen a handful of times. The chain employs TRBV6-6 and TRBJ1-2; 7 bases agree with TRBD1. Losses at the gene ends were 2 bases for V and 6 bases for J; bases not matched to a gene: 3. Germline CDR1 reads MNHNY; CDR2 reads SVGAGI (reference sequence). The CDR3 loop spans 13 amino acids. CDR3 in amino acids: CASSYGTEDGYTF. The CDR3 bases are TGTGCCAGCAGTTACGGGACAGAAGATGGCTACACCTTC.

The chain uses TRBV5-5 and TRBJ2-7, with D perhaps TRBD1 or TRBD2 (5 bases each). Deletions cut 1 base from V and 2 bases from J, with 10 bases between. Germline values: CDR1 SGHKS, CDR2 YYEKEE (reference sequence). The CDR3 has 14 residues. Written as DNA, the CDR3 is TGTGCCAGCAGCTTGTGGGGGAACACCTACGAGCAGTACTTC. Translated, it gives CASSLWGNTYEQYF.

The table lists this clonotype with many counts. The rearrangement joins TRBV27 to TRBJ2-7; D is possibly TRBD2 (7 bases). CDR1 MNHEY and CDR2 SMNVEV come from the germline V gene (reference sequence). The CDR3 loop spans 13 amino acids. V was clipped by 7 bases and J by 3 bases, with 13 bases between them. In DNA form, the CDR3 reads TGTGCCAGCACACCCGGGGGGCGCTACGAGCAGTACTTC. Protein sequence: CASTPGGRYEQYF.

This clonotype occurred once. The chain is built from TRBV5-1 and TRBJ1-1; D call uncertain. Germline CDR1 SGHRS, CDR2 YFSETQ. V shed 0 bases and J shed 0 bases, with 12 bases lying between them. This CDR3 is 16 amino acids long. The CDR3 region is CASSLEQTYMNTEAFF. CDR3 nucleotides: TGCGCCAGCAGCTTGGAGCAAACATACATGAACACTGAAGCTTTCTTT.

This clonotype came up a few times. The chain has TRBV7-8 and TRBJ1-1; the match to TRBD1 covers 8 bases. CDR1 and CDR2 (germline): SGHVS, FQNEAQ. There are 20 residues in the CDR3. Trimming removed 3 bases from V and 0 bases from J; junction bases left unmatched: 18. CDR3 amino acids: CASSFIGYRGGRAMNTEAFF. CDR3 DNA sequence: TGTGCCAGCAGCTTTATTGGGTACAGGGGGGGTCGGGCCATGAACACTGAAGCTTTCTTT.

This rearrangement joins TRBV9 to TRBJ1-1, with D unclear. V lost 4 bases and J 5 bases, leaving 15 bases between the germline ends. Germline V gives CDR1 SGDLS, CDR2 YYNGEE. The CDR3 runs 14 residues. The CDR3: CASSPWELGTEAFF. The CDR3 DNA sequence: TGTGCCAGCAGCCCCTGGGAGTTGGGAACTGAAGCTTTCTTT.

The rearrangement joins TRBV27 to TRBJ1-2; D is undetermined. Germline lookup yields CDR1 MNHEY and CDR2 SMNVEV (reference sequence). The CDR3 sequence is 15 residues long. The V and J ends lost 5 bases and 5 bases respectively, with 18 bases between them. This CDR3 is CASSARGGSSYGYTF. In nucleotides, the CDR3 is TGTGCCAGCAGTGCGCGAGGCGGGAGCTCATATGGCTACACCTTC.

This clonotype has a count of ten or more. The V and J genes are TRBV28 and TRBJ2-2; 12 nucleotides line up with TRBD2. The CDR3 runs 18 residues. V gave up 3 bases and J gave up 0 bases; unmatched junction bases: 5. Germline V gene sequence: CDR1 MDHEN, CDR2 SYDVKM. The DNA for the CDR3 is TGTGCCAGCAGTTTCTTACTAGCGGGAGGACCGAACACCGGGGAGCTGTTTTTT. It specifies CASSFLLAGGPNTGELFF.

This clonotype occurred a few times. The chain has TRBV18 and TRBJ2-2, with TRBD2 matching 9 bases. Germline-derived CDR1 and CDR2 are KGHSH and LQKENI. The CDR3 loop spans 17 amino acids. Trimming cost V 6 bases and J 5 bases; bases outside gene matches: 13. The CDR3 reads CASSTSSGRPWTGELFF. The CDR3 DNA is TGTGCCAGCTCTACTTCCAGCGGGAGGCCGTGGACCGGGGAGCTGTTTTTT.

V is TRBV20-1 and J is TRBJ2-6; maybe TRBD1 (6 bases). The germline gives CDR1 DFQATT, CDR2 SNEGSKA (reference sequence). The V and J ends lost 5 bases and 0 bases respectively, with 26 bases between them. The CDR3 loop spans 20 amino acids. The CDR3 DNA is TGCAGTGCTCCAAGGTGGACAGAAAACTCTAAGAGCTCTGGGGCCAACGTCCTGACTTTC. Encoded protein: CSAPRWTENSKSSGANVLTF.

The chain employs TRBV11-2 and TRBJ2-7; D perhaps matches TRBD2 (6 bases). Per germline, CDR1 SGHAT and CDR2 FQNNGV. The CDR3 totals 16 residues. V lost 4 bases to trimming and J lost 4 bases, with 20 bases between them. The CDR3 region is CASSSEVGTGIYEQYF. CDR3 coding DNA: TGTGCCAGCAGCTCAGAGGTAGGGACTGGTATATACGAGCAGTACTTC.

In this sample, this clonotype turned up a few times. The CDR3 DNA reads as TGCAGTGCTCGTACAGGGTGGGCTTTCTTT. Translation gives CSARTGWAFF. The chain is built from TRBV20-1 and TRBJ1-1, with D possibly matching TRBD1 (6 bases). The germline V gene has CDR1 DFQATT and CDR2 SNEGSKA (reference sequence). Trimming shortened V by 5 bases and J by 11 bases, and 12 bases separated the two germline ends. The CDR3 runs to 10 residues.

This clonotype was observed a few times. CDR3 amino acids: CASTSNSRGNQPQHF. CDR3 in DNA: TGTGCCAGCACCTCCAACTCCCGGGGGAATCAGCCCCAGCATTTT. The rearrangement links TRBV7-8 to TRBJ1-5, with a weak D call TRBD1 (5 bases). The CDR3 sequence is 15 residues long. The V end was cut by 7 bases, the J end by 4 bases, with 17 bases between. The germline gives CDR1 SGHVS, CDR2 FQNEAQ.

A word on this clonotype: It may be a read error: a sequence one base away is much more abundant. The rearrangement joins TRBV7-3 to TRBJ2-2; 8 bases fit TRBD1. The CDR3 spans 15 residues. From germline, CDR1 is SGHTA and CDR2 FQGTGA. V shed 5 bases, J shed 1 base, and the junction held 3 bases outside the gene matches. DNA for the CDR3: TGTGCCAGCAGCGCCGGGACAGGGAACACCGGGGAGCTGTTTTTT. This translates into CASSAGTGNTGELFF.

This clonotype appeared a few times. The rearrangement uses TRBV27 and TRBJ2-4; 10 positions agree with TRBD1. CDR1 MNHEY and CDR2 SMNVEV come from the germline V gene (reference sequence). J lost 0 bases, V lost 3 bases, and 8 bases had no gene match. This CDR3 comprises 18 residues. CDR3 DNA: TGTGCCAGCAGTTTGACGGGACAGGGGTTTCTAGCCAAAAACATTCAGTACTTC. Translating it yields CASSLTGQGFLAKNIQYF.